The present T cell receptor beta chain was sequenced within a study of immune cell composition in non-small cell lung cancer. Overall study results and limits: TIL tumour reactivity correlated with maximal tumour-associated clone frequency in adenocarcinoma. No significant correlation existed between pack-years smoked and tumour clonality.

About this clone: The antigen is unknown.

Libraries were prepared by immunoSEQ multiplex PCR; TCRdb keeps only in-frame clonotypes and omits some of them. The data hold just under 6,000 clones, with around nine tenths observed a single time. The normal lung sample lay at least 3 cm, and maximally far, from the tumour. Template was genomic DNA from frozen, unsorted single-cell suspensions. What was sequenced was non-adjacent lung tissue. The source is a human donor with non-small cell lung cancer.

The CDR3 DNA reads as TGCGCCAGCTCAAGGGAGGGGCTCGAGCAGTACTTC. Protein product: CASSREGLEQYF. The genes are TRBV5-1 and TRBJ2-7; 7 nucleotides align to TRBD2. The J segment lost 6 bases and the V segment lost 7 bases, leaving 7 bases of the junction unmatched. From germline, CDR1 is SGHRS and CDR2 YFSETQ. The CDR3 is 12 residues long. Full variable domain (remainder filled in from reference TRBV5-1 and TRBJ2-7): KAGVTQTPRYLIKTRGQQVTLSCSPISGHRSVSWYQQTPGQGLQFLFEYFSETQRNKGNFPGRFSGRQFSNSRSEMNVSTLELGDSALYLCASSREGLEQYFGPGTRLTVT.